The present entry profiles one TCR beta chain with its context. Its target is unknown. The PCR used 60 Vbeta and 13 Jbeta primers. Libraries were prepared by immunoSEQ multiplex PCR; TCRdb keeps only in-frame clonotypes and omits some of them. The sample has 50,000 or so clones; roughly 80% are singletons. This sample was included in a study of cytomegalovirus exposure and HLA in healthy donors. Trimming cost V 7 bases and J 3 bases; bases outside gene matches: 9. The CDR3 is made up of 15 amino acids. CDR1 ENHRY and CDR2 SYGVKD come from the germline V gene. General study findings and limits: A few of the chains that were CMV-associated were confirmed in vitro to be specific for CMV antigens.

The sequencing sample was made of PBMCs. V gene TRBV10-3 combines with J gene TRBJ2-3; 8 bases line up with TRBD2. The origin of this receptor is a woman between 40 and 55 years old in good health and CMV-seropositive. The CDR3 coding sequence is TGTGCCATCACCCGGGAGGGCGGGGGGACAGATACGCAGTATTTT. Its translation: CAITREGGGTDTQYF.